This entry lists 12 T cell receptor beta chains sequenced from one sample in a study of technical replicates of blood from a few donors. Profiling relied on immunoSEQ multiplex PCR, and the TCRdb table lists in-frame clones only, not all of them. The data show about 68,000 clones, nearly 98% seen once. The sample comprised T cells isolated from PBMCs. Receptors originate from a human donor in good health.

The chain has TRBV11-3 and TRBJ2-5; 8 bases fit TRBD1. The germline CDR1 and CDR2 sequences are SGHNT and YENEEA. CDR3 length: 16 residues. With V trimmed by 5 bases and J by 1 base, 9 bases remained unmatched. In nucleotides, the CDR3 is TGTGCCAGCAGCGCAAACCTCAGGGGGCCCCAAGAGACCCAGTACTTC. It specifies CASSANLRGPQETQYF.

This clone was seen more than once but under ten times. This chain links TRBV19 with TRBJ1-1; 11 nucleotides agree with TRBD1. V shed 5 bases, J shed 7 bases, and the junction held 9 bases outside the gene matches. Germline CDR1 and CDR2: LNHDA and SQIVND (reference sequence). This CDR3 has 15 residues. Here the CDR3 DNA reads TGTGCCAGTAGTGGGGGGCCGGGACAGGGGGTTGAAGCTTTCTTT. Translated, it gives CASSGGPGQGVEAFF.

The chain combines TRBV28 with TRBJ2-7; D possibly corresponds to TRBD2 (6 bases). Looked up from germline, CDR1 is MDHEN and CDR2 is SYDVKM. V was clipped by 2 bases and J by 7 bases, with 18 bases between them. The CDR3 extends over 15 amino acids. This CDR3 is CASSLTRLAALEQYF. CDR3 sequence (DNA): TGTGCCAGCAGTTTAACGAGGTTAGCGGCTCTGGAGCAGTACTTC.

This chain links TRBV6-1 with TRBJ2-3, with 8 bases aligning to TRBD2. V gave up 0 bases and J gave up 2 bases; unmatched junction bases: 4. Germline CDR1 is MNHNS and CDR2 is SASEGT. The CDR3 spans 16 residues. CDR3 DNA: TGTGCCAGCAGTGAAGCGCTAGCGGGTCTCACAGATACGCAGTATTTT. Translated: CASSEALAGLTDTQYF.

The chain uses TRBV14 and TRBJ2-7; 11 bases line up with TRBD1. Per germline, CDR1 SGHDN and CDR2 FVKESK. This CDR3 spans 15 amino acids. The V segment lost 3 bases and the J segment 4 bases; nucleotides outside the gene matches: 5. The DNA for the CDR3 is TGTGCCAGCAGCCATGGGACAGGGGGATTTTACGAGCAGTACTTC. As protein: CASSHGTGGFYEQYF.

This clone has just one count. This chain connects TRBV7-9 to TRBJ2-7; D might be TRBD1 (6 bases). The germline V gene encodes CDR1 SEHNR and CDR2 FQNEAQ (reference sequence). This CDR3 has 14 residues. Trimming cost V 1 base and J 1 base, with 8 bases left between them. CDR3 sequence: CASSLETGSYEQYF. The CDR3 DNA sequence: TGTGCCAGCAGCTTAGAGACAGGATCCTACGAGCAGTACTTC.

The CDR3 sequence is CASSLRTSGRDTQYF. The CDR3 DNA reads as TGTGCCAGCAGCCTCCGGACTAGCGGGAGGGATACGCAGTATTTT. V and J are TRBV11-2 and TRBJ2-3; TRBD2 matches 14 bases. The CDR3 is 15 residues long. The germline gives CDR1 SGHAT, CDR2 FQNNGV. V lost 5 bases and J lost 6; bases outside the gene matches: 4.

The chain recombines TRBV6-1 with TRBJ1-3; D remains ambiguous. This CDR3 is 14 amino acids long. CDR1 and CDR2 (germline): MNHNS, SASEGT. The V end lost 0 bases, the J end lost 8 bases, and 11 bases lay between the germline ends. CDR3 protein: CASSEAPGYDTIYF. The CDR3 bases are TGTGCCAGCAGTGAAGCGCCGGGGTATGACACCATATATTTT.

The rearrangement joins TRBV5-4 to TRBJ2-5; D is unclear. Germline V lookup: CDR1 SGHNT, CDR2 YYREEE (reference sequence). The ends were cut back, 6 bases at V and 0 bases at J, with 3 bases in the middle. The CDR3 runs 11 residues. Written as DNA, the CDR3 is TGTGCCAGCACCGACCAAGAGACCCAGTACTTC. This sequence encodes CASTDQETQYF. The full variable domain, its missing parts supplied by reference TRBV5-4 and TRBJ2-5, is ETGVTQSPTHLIKTRGQQVTLRCSSQSGHNTVSWYQQALGQGPQFIFQYYREEENGRGNFPPRFSGLQFPNYSSELNVNALELDDSALYLCASTDQETQYFGPGTRLLVL.

V and J are TRBV29-1 and TRBJ2-5, with TRBD1 identical over 8 bases. The CDR3 contains 14 residues. CDR1 SQVTM and CDR2 ANQGSEA come from the germline V gene. The junction had 8 bases not matched to a gene; V was cut back by 4 bases and J by 4 bases. CDR3 sequence reads: CSVGLTGAIETQYF. The CDR3 coding sequence is TGCAGCGTTGGGCTGACAGGGGCGATAGAGACCCAGTACTTC.

The CDR3 here is CASSVVMEGTEAFF. Here the CDR3 DNA reads TGTGCCAGCAGCGTAGTTATGGAGGGCACTGAAGCTTTCTTT. The chain carries TRBV9 and TRBJ1-1; D unclear. The CDR3 runs 14 residues. Germline V gene data show CDR1 as SGDLS and CDR2 as YYNGEE. The V end lost 0 bases, the J end lost 4 bases, and 10 bases lay between the germline ends.

This chain joins TRBV19 and TRBJ2-2; 10 bases map to TRBD1. The length of the CDR3 is 14 residues. The ends lost 6 bases at V and 7 bases at J; junction bases unmatched: 5. Germline V gene sequence: CDR1 LNHDA, CDR2 SQIVND (reference sequence). The CDR3 here is CASSPGQGFGELFF. In DNA, the CDR3 is TGTGCCAGTAGCCCGGGACAGGGGTTCGGGGAGCTGTTTTTT.